The 10 T cell receptor beta chains presented below share a single source sample, sequenced in a study of vaccination and CD4 T cells after COVID-19. Their antigens are not known. Cultured CD4+ T cells had their DNA profiled by the Oncomine TCR Beta short-read assay. Genomic DNA was taken out of cultured CD4+ T cells by extraction. TCRdb re-analysed the PCR reads in MiXCR, keeping a single row per CDR3 protein. The sample yields 6,500 to 8,000 distinct CDR3 sequences, approximately 37% seen once. Documented treatment: approximately 9-day PBMC culture with coronavirus spike peptide pools or control peptides (ViraFEST assay). Gathered ahead of the COVID-19 pandemic (2011-2018) were the CD4+ T cells of the unexposed donor. Sequencing used CD4+ T cells from blood, cultured in vitro. These receptors all stem from a human donor in good health.

Only a few counts were recorded for this clonotype. The junction and the germline gene differ at one end; a read error may be behind it. The V call is TRBV4-3, the J call TRBJ1-2; D unclear. Germline values: CDR1 LGHNA, CDR2 YSLEER. This CDR3 is built from 14 residues. The CDR3 reads CASSQGLGGYGYTF. Here the CDR3 DNA reads TGCGCCAGCAGTCAAGGCCTGGGCGGTTATGGCTACACCTTC.

This clonotype was counted only a few times. This sequence joins TRBV20-1 and TRBJ1-2; D may be TRBD1 (5 bases). This CDR3 is built from 17 residues. With 0 bases removed from V and 4 bases from J, the gap between germline ends came to 21 bases. The germline gives CDR1 DFQATT, CDR2 SNEGSKA (reference sequence). CDR3 in DNA: TGCAGTGCTAGAGATTCGCTAAGGGACGCCGTCGGCTATGGCTACACCTTC. Protein: CSARDSLRDAVGYGYTF.

This clonotype was detected a few times. The chain combines TRBV28 with TRBJ2-7; 7 bases map to TRBD2. The CDR3 runs to 14 residues. V lost 10 bases, J lost 9 bases, and 18 bases stayed unmatched. Germline CDR1 reads MDHEN; CDR2 reads SYDVKM. CDR3 in amino acids: CATIPQSGNSVQYF. In DNA form, the CDR3 reads TGTGCCACCATCCCACAGAGCGGGAATTCTGTGCAGTACTTC.

The chain carries TRBV6-1 and TRBJ2-1; D is uncertain. Germline V lookup: CDR1 MNHNS, CDR2 SASEGT. The CDR3 contains 15 residues. V lost 6 bases to trimming and J lost 2 bases, with 14 bases between them. The CDR3 DNA reads as TGTGCCAGCAGCCCACGACCCGTAGCCTACAATGAGCAGTTCTTC. This translates into CASSPRPVAYNEQFF.

CDR3 protein: CSASRGGEQFF. Written as DNA, the CDR3 is TGCAGTGCTAGCCGGGGCGGGGAGCAGTTCTTC. This chain links TRBV20-1 with TRBJ2-1; either TRBD1 or TRBD2 may supply D (5 bases each). Trimming shortened V by 3 bases and J by 10 bases, and 10 bases separated the two germline ends. Germline assignment: CDR1 DFQATT and CDR2 SNEGSKA (reference sequence). The CDR3 is made up of 11 amino acids.

The chain has TRBV7-9 and TRBJ1-6; weak D call: TRBD1 (5 bases). The CDR3 spans 14 residues. V was pared by 5 bases and J by 10 bases, with 15 bases between. Germline lookup yields CDR1 SEHNR and CDR2 FQNEAQ (reference sequence). CDR3 DNA: TGTGCCAGCAGCCGGGAGGTCAGGGCATCACCCCTCCACTTT. This encodes CASSREVRASPLHF.

This chain links TRBV20-1 with TRBJ2-1, with 7 positions matching TRBD2. Trimming removed 1 base from V and 7 bases from J; junction bases left unmatched: 1. Germline V CDR1 and CDR2: DFQATT, SNEGSKA (reference sequence). This CDR3 has 12 residues. The CDR3 DNA is TGCAGTGCTAGAGTACTAGCGAATGAGCAGTTCTTC. This gives the protein CSARVLANEQFF.

CDR3 coding DNA: TGCGCCAGCAGCCCCGGAGGACTCTTCAATACCCTCTACGAGCAGTACTTC. This sequence encodes CASSPGGLFNTLYEQYF. The chain couples TRBV4-3 to TRBJ2-7; perhaps TRBD2 as D (5 bases). The CDR3 loop spans 17 amino acids. The V gene's germline CDR1 is LGHNA and CDR2 YSLEER. Trimming took off 4 bases at V and 3 bases at J, with 22 bases between the two ends.

The chain employs TRBV7-2 and TRBJ1-1; D is ambiguous. The germline CDR1 and CDR2 sequences are SGHTA and FQGNSA. The length of the CDR3 is 16 residues. V shed 2 bases and J shed 1 base, with 14 bases lying between them. CDR3 bases: TGTGCCAGCAGCTTAAGAGCAGGAGGAGGGAACACTGAAGCTTTCTTT. It specifies CASSLRAGGGNTEAFF.

Only a few counts were recorded for this clonotype. V gene TRBV6-1 combines with J gene TRBJ2-5; no clear D. V shed 1 base and J shed 5 bases, with 14 bases lying between them. The CDR3 runs 15 residues. Germline V gene sequence: CDR1 MNHNS, CDR2 SASEGT. The CDR3 region is CASSEVAPPGETQYF. The CDR3, as DNA: TGTGCCAGCAGTGAAGTGGCACCCCCTGGGGAGACCCAGTACTTC.